This T cell receptor (beta chain) was found in a study of OX40 agonist ivuxolimab in advanced cancers. Turning to the study itself: Dosing consisted of intravenous ivuxolimab at 0.01 to 10 mg/kg every 2 weeks.

Some clones are missing from TCRdb's copy, which holds only in-frame ones; the method was immunoSEQ multiplex PCR. The sample shows about 93,000 clones, about 91% of them seen only once. V was trimmed by 2 bases and J by 0 bases, leaving 10 bases between them. CDR1 is SQVTM, CDR2 ANQGSEA, per germline. The CDR3 is made up of 14 amino acids. The sample consisted of CD4+ or CD8+ T cells sorted from blood, taken in a trial of the OX40 agonist ivuxolimab. The chain links TRBV29-1 to TRBJ1-1, with D possibly matching TRBD1 (5 bases). The source is an adult with an advanced solid tumor such as melanoma, head and neck, liver or kidney cancer. The CDR3 loop reads CSVEKTALNTEAFF. The CDR3 region has the DNA TGCAGCGTTGAAAAGACAGCCCTGAACACTGAAGCTTTCTTT.